This entry features one T cell receptor beta chain sequence. Its cognate antigen is unknown. The data stem from a study of T cells in localized non-small cell lung cancer. Sequenced by immunoSEQ multiplex PCR; TCRdb stores in-frame clones only, minus some. The sample yields approximately 83,000 clones, approximately 90% seen once. The CDR3 sequence is 16 residues long. V was pared by 0 bases and J by 3 bases, with 15 bases between. The germline V gene encodes CDR1 SGHRS and CDR2 YFSETQ. Study results and caveats: In adjacent lung, a median roughly 62 of the top 100 tumor clones were found.

The gene calls are TRBV5-1 and TRBJ1-1; no definite D call. The TCR sequence derives from a woman aged 35 to 70 with stage II squamous cell lung carcinoma. The material sequenced was PBMCs, taken before any cancer treatment. The CDR3 reads CASSLAPLGIDTEAFF. In DNA form, the CDR3 reads TGCGCCAGCAGCTTGGCCCCCTTGGGGATCGACACTGAAGCTTTCTTT.